This T cell receptor beta chain comes out of a study of cytomegalovirus exposure and HLA in healthy donors. General study findings and limits: An analysis done earlier found most TCR beta V segments productive about 87% or about 30% of the time. Later, TCR association rates were found to vary by HLA locus, highest for DRB1 and lowest for HLA-C.

PCR amplification relied on 60 Vbeta primers (plus 13 Jbeta primers). Sequencing used immunoSEQ multiplex PCR; TCRdb keeps in-frame clones, though not all of them. Among hundreds of thousands of clones, around 80% were seen once, and the ten largest hold 2.5% to 3.5%. The CDR3 covers 12 residues. The V and J ends lost 2 bases and 8 bases respectively, with 9 bases between them. Germline-derived CDR1 and CDR2 are SGDLS and YYNGEE. As for this clone: Antigen: not known.

The V call is TRBV9, the J call TRBJ2-3, with D maybe TRBD2 (5 bases). This TCR derives from an older woman in good health and CMV-seropositive. The specimen sequenced was PBMCs. CDR3: CASSVSEGTQYF. The CDR3 coding sequence is TGTGCCAGCAGCGTTAGCGAAGGTACGCAGTATTTT.